What follows describes a single TCR beta chain. The sample comes from a study of blood T cell repertoires in COVID-19. The wider study: Sources were T cells, B-cell-depleted T cells, or PBMCs; the material itself was cDNA or gDNA.

Germline-derived CDR1 and CDR2 are MNHEY and SVGEGT. The CDR3 loop spans 16 amino acids. Trimming removed 8 bases from V and 2 bases from J, with 20 bases in between. In the original processing: Using reference gene primer amplification, nucleated cell counts were estimated. Some clones are missing from TCRdb's copy, which holds only in-frame ones; the method was immunoSEQ multiplex PCR. The DNA gave D and trimming, while V, J and clone size come from that table. The table lists about 200,000 clones, approximately 80% of them singletons, with about 6.9% in the top ten. This chain joins TRBV6-2 or TRBV6-3 and TRBJ2-3, with D perhaps TRBD2 (5 bases). The sequence derives from a human donor with acute or convalescent COVID-19. The donor label of this sample is uncertain. Material: peripheral blood. CDR3 loop: CASRSPSGPYTDTQYF. CDR3 coding DNA: TGTGCCAGCCGTTCCCCCAGCGGACCCTACACAGATACGCAGTATTTT.